These T cell receptor beta chains were read from a single sample in a study of cytomegalovirus exposure and HLA in healthy donors. The table came from immunoSEQ multiplex PCR; TCRdb's copy has only in-frame clones and leaves some out. The sample records 45,000 to 65,000 clones, 65% to 85% being singletons. The specimen sequenced was PBMCs. Receptors were obtained from a man between 18 and 29 years old in good health and CMV-seronegative. Both conserved end residues are part of each CDR3. D genes are given only for firm matches. The size entry is marked missing in some rows and otherwise reads once, few, many or a size class.

>.|TRBD2|TRBV7-8|TRBJ2-5
TGTGCCAGCAGCTTCCAGGAGGTTGTGGGGGGGGATACCCAGTACTTC
CASSFQEVVGGDTQYF
>.|.|TRBV4-1|TRBJ1-5
TGCGCCAGCAGCCAAGAAACCCGTAGTGGCAATCAGCCCCAGCATTTT
CASSQETRSGNQPQHF
>.|TRBD1|TRBV25-1|TRBJ1-1
TGTGCCAGCAGTGAATATGGGACAGGGGGCACTGAAGCTTTCTTT
CASSEYGTGGTEAFF
>.|TRBD2|TRBV7-8|TRBJ2-7
TGTGCCAGCAGCTCAGGACTAGCGGGAGACGAGCAGTACTTC
CASSSGLAGDEQYF
>.|.|TRBV6-5|TRBJ2-7
TGTGCCAGCAGTTACCAGGGGAGCTCCTACGAGCAGTACTTC
CASSYQGSSYEQYF
>.|.|TRBV7-2|TRBJ1-5
TGTGCCAGCAGCTTAGGGCAGGGTTTGAAGGGATCAGGGCCCCAGCATTTT
CASSLGQGLKGSGPQHF
>.|.|TRBV11-2|TRBJ2-7
TGTGCCAGCAGCTTACACGGGCAGGGAACTCCTTACGAGCAGTACTTC
CASSLHGQGTPYEQYF
>.|TRBD1|TRBV15|TRBJ1-1
TGTGCCACCAGCAGAGGGGGACAGGGCGGAACTGAAGCTTTCTTT
CATSRGGQGGTEAFF
>few|TRBD1|TRBV18|TRBJ1-1
TGTGCCAGCTCACAGGGACAGCCGAACACTGAAGCTTTCTTT
CASSQGQPNTEAFF
>.|.|TRBV4-3|TRBJ2-3
TGCGCCAGCAGCCAAGATTTACGGTCTGCAGATACGCAGTATTTT
CASSQDLRSADTQYF
>.|.|TRBV7-9|TRBJ2-1
TGTGCCAGCAGCTTAAACGCACTAAATGAGCAGTTCTTC
CASSLNALNEQFF
>.|.|TRBV30|TRBJ2-7
TGTGCCTGGGCAGGGGCAAAGAGCTCCTACGAGCAGTACTTC
CAWAGAKSSYEQYF